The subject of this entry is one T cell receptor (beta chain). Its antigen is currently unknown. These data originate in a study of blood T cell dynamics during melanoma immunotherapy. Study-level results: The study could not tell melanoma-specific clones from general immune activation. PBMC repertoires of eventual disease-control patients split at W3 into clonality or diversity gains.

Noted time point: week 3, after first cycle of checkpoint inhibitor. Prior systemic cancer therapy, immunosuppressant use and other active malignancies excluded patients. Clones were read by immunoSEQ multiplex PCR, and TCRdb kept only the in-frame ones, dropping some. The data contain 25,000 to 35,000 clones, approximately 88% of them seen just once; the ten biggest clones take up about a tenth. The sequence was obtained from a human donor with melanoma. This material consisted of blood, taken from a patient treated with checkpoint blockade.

The CDR3 spells CASSEWQLYEQYF. Written as DNA, the CDR3 is TGTGCCAGCAGTGAGTGGCAGTTATACGAGCAGTACTTC. The genes are TRBV2 and TRBJ2-7; D call uncertain. V was pared by 3 bases and J by 4 bases, with 10 bases between. In germline, CDR1 is SNHLY, CDR2 FYNNEI. The CDR3 is 13 amino acids.